This TCR beta chain was found in a study of T-cell reconstitution after alpha-beta-depleted transplantation in children. The study's findings and limits: Several hundred rapidly expanded clones from non-depleted graft cells reportedly supplied alpha-beta T cells about two months post-transplant. In some patients, recipient T cells and intrathymic progenitors surviving conditioning explained high day-60 diversity.

As concerns this clonotype: Its antigen is not known.

Trimming removed 3 bases from V and 8 bases from J, with 7 bases in between. Per the germline V gene, CDR1 is SGHVS and CDR2 is FNYEAQ. The CDR3 consists of 12 residues. Preparation of the TCRbeta library was carried out with unique molecular identifiers. MiXCR, run by TCRdb on the PCR reads, gives a single entry per CDR3 protein. The sample records around 800,000 distinct CDR3 sequences, around 17% being singletons. This sequence originates from a male patient younger than 18 who had a stem cell transplant for acute lymphoblastic leukemia, so the T cells may come from the graft donor. The chain carries TRBV7-6 and TRBJ1-4, with D hard to call. Source: PBMCs, mostly from graft donor cells, taken 360 days after TCRalphabeta/CD19-depleted stem cell transplant. In nucleotides, the CDR3 is TGTGCCAGCAGCTTCACGGCGGAAAAACTGTTTTTT. This gives the protein CASSFTAEKLFF.